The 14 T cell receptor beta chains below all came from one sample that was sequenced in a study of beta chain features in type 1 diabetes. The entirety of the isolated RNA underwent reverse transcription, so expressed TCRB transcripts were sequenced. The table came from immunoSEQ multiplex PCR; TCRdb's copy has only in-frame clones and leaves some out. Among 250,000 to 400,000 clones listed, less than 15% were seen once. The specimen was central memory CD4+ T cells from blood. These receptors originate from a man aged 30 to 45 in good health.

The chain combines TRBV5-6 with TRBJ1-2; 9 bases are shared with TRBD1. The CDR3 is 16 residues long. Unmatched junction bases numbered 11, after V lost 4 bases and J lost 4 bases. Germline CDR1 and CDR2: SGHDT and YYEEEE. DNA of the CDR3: TGTGCCAGCAGCCCCGGGACAGGGTTGTACAGCTATGGCTACACCTTC. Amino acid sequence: CASSPGTGLYSYGYTF. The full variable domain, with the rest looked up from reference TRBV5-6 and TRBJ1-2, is DAGVTQSPTHLIKTRGQQVTLRCSPKSGHDTVSWYQQALGQGPQFIFQYYEEEERQRGNFPDRFSGHQFPNYSSELNVNALLLGDSALYLCASSPGTGLYSYGYTFGSGTRLTVV.

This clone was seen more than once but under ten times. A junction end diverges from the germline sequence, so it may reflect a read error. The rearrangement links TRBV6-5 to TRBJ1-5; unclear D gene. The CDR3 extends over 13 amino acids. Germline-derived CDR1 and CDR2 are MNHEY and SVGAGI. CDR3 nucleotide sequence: TGTTCCAGCGTACATACAAGCAATCAGCCCCAGCATTTT. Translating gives CSSVHTSNQPQHF.

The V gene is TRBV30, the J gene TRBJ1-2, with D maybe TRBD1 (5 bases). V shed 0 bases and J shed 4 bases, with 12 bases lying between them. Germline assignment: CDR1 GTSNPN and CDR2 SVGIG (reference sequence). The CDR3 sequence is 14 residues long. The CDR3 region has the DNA TGTGCCTGGAGTGTAGGGGCAACAGTCTATGGCTACACCTTC. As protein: CAWSVGATVYGYTF. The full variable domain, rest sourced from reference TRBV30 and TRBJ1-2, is SQTIHQWPATLVQPVGSPLSLECTVEGTSNPNLYWYRQAAGRGLQLLFYSVGIGQISSEVPQNLSASRPQDRQFILSSKKLLLSDSGFYLCAWSVGATVYGYTFGSGTRLTVV.

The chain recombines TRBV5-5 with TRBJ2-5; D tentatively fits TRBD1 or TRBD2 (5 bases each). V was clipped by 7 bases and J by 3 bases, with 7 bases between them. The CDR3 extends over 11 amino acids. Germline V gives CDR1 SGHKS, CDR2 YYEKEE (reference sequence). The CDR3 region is CASRGEETQYF. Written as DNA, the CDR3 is TGTGCCAGCCGAGGGGAAGAGACCCAGTACTTC.

This CDR3 reads CASSEALLGTQHF. CDR3 DNA: TGTGCCAGCAGTGAAGCTCTGTTGGGGACCCAGCATTTT. The chain couples TRBV2 to TRBJ1-5, with D uncertain. CDR3 length: 13 amino acids. Germline values: CDR1 SNHLY, CDR2 FYNNEI. V was cut by 0 bases and J by 11 bases, with 11 bases left in between.

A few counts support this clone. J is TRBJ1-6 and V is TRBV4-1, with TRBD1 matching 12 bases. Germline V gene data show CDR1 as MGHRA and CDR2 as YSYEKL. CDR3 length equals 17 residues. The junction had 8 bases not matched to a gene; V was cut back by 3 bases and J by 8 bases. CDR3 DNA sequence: TGCGCCAGCAGCCAGGGGACAGGGGGCCGAGCCCATTCACCCCTCCACTTT. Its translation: CASSQGTGGRAHSPLHF.

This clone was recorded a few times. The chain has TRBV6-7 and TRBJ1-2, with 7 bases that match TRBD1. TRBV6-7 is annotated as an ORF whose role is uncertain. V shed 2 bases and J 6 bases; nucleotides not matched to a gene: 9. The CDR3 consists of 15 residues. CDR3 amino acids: CASSYGQAVGNGYTF. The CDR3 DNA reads TGTGCCAGCAGTTACGGACAGGCGGTTGGAAATGGCTACACCTTC.

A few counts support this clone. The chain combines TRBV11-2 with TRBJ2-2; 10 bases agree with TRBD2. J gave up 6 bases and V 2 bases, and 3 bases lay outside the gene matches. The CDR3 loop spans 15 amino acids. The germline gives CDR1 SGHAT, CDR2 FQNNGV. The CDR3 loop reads CASSLSGGAAGELFF. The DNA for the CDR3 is TGTGCCAGCAGCTTAAGCGGGGGGGCGGCCGGGGAGCTGTTTTTT.

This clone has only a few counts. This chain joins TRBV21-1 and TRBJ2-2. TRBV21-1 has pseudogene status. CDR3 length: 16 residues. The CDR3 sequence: CASSNAGTRNTGELFF. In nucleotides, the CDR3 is TGTGCCAGCAGCAACGCGGGGACAAGGAACACCGGGGAGCTGTTTTTT.

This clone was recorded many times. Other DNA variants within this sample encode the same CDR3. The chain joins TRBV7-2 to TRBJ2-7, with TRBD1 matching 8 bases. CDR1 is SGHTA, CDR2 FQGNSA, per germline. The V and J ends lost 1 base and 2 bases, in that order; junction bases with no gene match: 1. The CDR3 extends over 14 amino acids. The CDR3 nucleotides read TGTGCCAGCAGCTTAGGCAGGGGGCCCTACGAGCAGTACTTC. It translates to CASSLGRGPYEQYF.

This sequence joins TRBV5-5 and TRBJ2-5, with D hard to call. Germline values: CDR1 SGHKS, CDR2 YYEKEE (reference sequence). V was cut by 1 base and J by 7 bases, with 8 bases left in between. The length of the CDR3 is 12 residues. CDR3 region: CASSLFESTQYF. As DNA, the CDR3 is TGTGCCAGCAGCTTGTTTGAGTCGACCCAGTACTTC.

In DNA form, the CDR3 reads TGTGCCAGCAGCTCAAAGCGGGGGGGCACAGATACGCAGTATTTT. The encoded protein is CASSSKRGGTDTQYF. This sequence joins TRBV11-3 and TRBJ2-3; TRBD2 agrees at 9 bases. CDR3 length: 15 residues. The V segment lost 4 bases and the J segment 1 base; nucleotides outside the gene matches: 3. Germline CDR1 reads SGHNT; CDR2 reads YENEEA.

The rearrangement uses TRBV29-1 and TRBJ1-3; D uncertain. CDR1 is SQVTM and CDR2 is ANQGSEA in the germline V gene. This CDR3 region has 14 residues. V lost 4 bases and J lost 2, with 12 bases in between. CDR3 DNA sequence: TGCAGCGTTGGGGAGGGAGGTGCTGGAAACACCATATATTTT. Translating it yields CSVGEGGAGNTIYF. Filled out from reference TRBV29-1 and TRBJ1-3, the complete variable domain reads SAVISQKPSRDICQRGTSLTIQCQVDSQVTMMFWYRQQPGQSLTLIATANQGSEATYESGFVIDKFPISRPNLTFSTLTVSNMSPEDSSIYLCSVGEGGAGNTIYFGEGSWLTVV.

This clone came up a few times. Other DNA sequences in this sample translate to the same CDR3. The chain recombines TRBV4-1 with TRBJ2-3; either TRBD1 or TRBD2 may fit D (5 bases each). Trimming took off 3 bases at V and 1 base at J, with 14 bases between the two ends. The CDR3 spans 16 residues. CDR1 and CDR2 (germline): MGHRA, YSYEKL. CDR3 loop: CASSHLTQGRTDTQYF. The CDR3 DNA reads TGCGCCAGCAGCCATCTGACGCAGGGACGCACAGATACGCAGTATTTT.